These 24 T cell receptor beta chains came from one sample sequenced in a study of OX40 agonist ivuxolimab in advanced cancers. The table came from immunoSEQ multiplex PCR; TCRdb's copy has only in-frame clones and leaves some out. The sample shows around 84,000 clones, roughly nine tenths of them seen only once. Source: CD4+ or CD8+ T cells sorted from blood, taken in a trial of the OX40 agonist ivuxolimab. The receptors here all came from an adult with an advanced solid tumor such as melanoma, head and neck, liver or kidney cancer.

This clone showed up many times. This sample includes further DNA sequences coding for the same CDR3. In DNA, the CDR3 is TGCGCCAGCAGCCAAGCAAAAGGGGAACTAGCGAGAAACACCGGGGAGCTGTTTTTT. This encodes CASSQAKGELARNTGELFF. The gene calls are TRBV4-1 and TRBJ2-2; TRBD2 aligns across 7 bases. The CDR3 covers 19 residues. Germline CDR1 MGHRA, CDR2 YSYEKL. The V gene end was trimmed by 1 base and the J gene end by 2 bases; junction bases not matched to a gene: 13.

The chain combines TRBV5-1 with TRBJ2-7, with D perhaps TRBD1 or TRBD2 (5 bases each). Germline V gene sequence: CDR1 SGHRS, CDR2 YFSETQ. Trimming left V 1 base short and J 6 bases short, with 14 bases between. The CDR3 extends over 14 amino acids. CDR3 DNA sequence: TGCGCCAGCAGCTTGAGGTCAGGGAGTGGCGAGCAGTACTTC. This sequence encodes CASSLRSGSGEQYF.

The chain is built from TRBV30 and TRBJ2-7; D is undetermined. CDR1 is GTSNPN, CDR2 SVGIG, per germline (reference sequence). The CDR3 extends over 11 amino acids. V shed 4 bases and J shed 0 bases, with 4 bases lying between them. CDR3 in amino acids: CAWIDSYEQYF. The CDR3 DNA reads TGTGCCTGGATAGACTCCTACGAGCAGTACTTC.

The chain employs TRBV6-1 and TRBJ2-5, with D tentatively TRBD2 (7 bases). V was pared by 6 bases and J by 5 bases, with 16 bases between. Germline assignment: CDR1 MNHNS and CDR2 SASEGT. CDR3 length: 14 amino acids. This CDR3 reads CASSYTGRGETQYF. For the CDR3, the DNA is TGTGCCAGCAGCTATACAGGGAGGGGGGAGACCCAGTACTTC.

The chain links TRBV5-6 to TRBJ2-2, with D unclear. The V end lost 4 bases, the J end lost 4 bases, and 8 bases lay between the germline ends. Germline CDR1 and CDR2: SGHDT and YYEEEE. This CDR3 region has 13 residues. This CDR3 reads CASSTHLTGELFF. CDR3 DNA: TGTGCCAGCAGCACCCATCTCACCGGGGAGCTGTTTTTT.

The V gene is TRBV14, the J gene TRBJ2-7, with D possibly matching TRBD2 (5 bases). Trimming stripped 0 bases from V and 4 bases from J, with 10 bases between. CDR1 and CDR2 (germline): SGHDN, FVKESK. CDR3 length equals 14 residues. This CDR3 reads CASSQDLRRYEQYF. Written as DNA, the CDR3 is TGTGCCAGCAGCCAAGATCTTAGGAGGTACGAGCAGTACTTC.

This clone was seen once. The rearrangement links TRBV11-2 to TRBJ1-1; 9 bases line up with TRBD1. Losses at the gene ends were 5 bases for V and 4 bases for J; bases not matched to a gene: 2. This CDR3 is built from 13 residues. Germline CDR1 reads SGHAT; CDR2 reads FQNNGV. The CDR3 region has the DNA TGTGCCAGCAGCCTGACAGGGGGCACTGAAGCTTTCTTT. Encoded protein: CASSLTGGTEAFF.

The gene calls are TRBV5-4 and TRBJ2-7, with TRBD2 as a possible D gene (5 bases). V gave up 5 bases and J gave up 3 bases, with 18 bases separating them. In germline, CDR1 is SGHNT, CDR2 YYREEE (reference sequence). There are 15 residues in the CDR3. The CDR3 loop is CASSVVGPRGYEQYF. CDR3 coding DNA: TGTGCCAGCAGTGTGGTAGGGCCTCGGGGCTACGAGCAGTACTTC.

The CDR3 here is CASSLGQGPTRTQYF. In DNA, the CDR3 is TGCGCCAGCAGCTTGGGACAGGGCCCTACGAGGACCCAGTACTTC. This sequence joins TRBV5-1 and TRBJ2-5, with 7 bases matching TRBD1. The CDR3 runs to 15 residues. Germline V gene sequence: CDR1 SGHRS, CDR2 YFSETQ. J gave up 7 bases and V 0 bases, and 9 bases lay outside the gene matches.

This clone appeared a single time. The chain carries TRBV6-6 and TRBJ2-1; 9 positions match TRBD2. CDR1 MNHNY and CDR2 SVGAGI come from the germline V gene (reference sequence). The ends lost 6 bases at V and 4 bases at J; junction bases unmatched: 7. This CDR3 has 15 residues. CDR3 DNA sequence: TGTGCCAGCAGCTTAGCGGGAGTAGGGTACAATGAGCAGTTCTTC. Translation gives CASSLAGVGYNEQFF.

V usage is TRBV6-1 and J usage is TRBJ2-7, with D perhaps matching TRBD1 or TRBD2 (6 bases each). Deletions cut 6 bases from V and 4 bases from J, with 16 bases between. From germline, CDR1 is MNHNS and CDR2 SASEGT. There are 14 residues in the CDR3. This CDR3 is CASRATGSGYEQYF. For the CDR3, the DNA is TGTGCCAGCAGAGCTACAGGGAGCGGGTACGAGCAGTACTTC.

This chain uses TRBV6-4 with TRBJ1-6; D gene uncertain. Germline values: CDR1 MRHNA, CDR2 SNTAGT. Trimming shortened V by 4 bases and J by 7 bases, and 11 bases separated the two germline ends. The CDR3 contains 14 residues. The CDR3, as DNA: TGTGCCAGCAGTGTGTCCCCGGGGAATTCACCCCTCCACTTT. It is translated as CASSVSPGNSPLHF.

This chain joins TRBV18 and TRBJ1-1; D gene uncertain. Per germline, CDR1 KGHSH and CDR2 LQKENI. V was trimmed by 3 bases and J by 5 bases, leaving 7 bases between them. The CDR3 spans 12 residues. The CDR3 sequence is CASSPETTEAFF. Written as DNA, the CDR3 is TGTGCCAGCTCACCGGAAACTACTGAAGCTTTCTTT.

The chain carries TRBV7-6 and TRBJ2-1, with a weak D call TRBD2 (5 bases). V was shortened by 4 bases and J by 2 bases, with 12 bases between the two germline ends. CDR1 is SGHVS, CDR2 FNYEAQ, per germline. CDR3 length equals 15 residues. The CDR3, as DNA: TGTGCCAGCAGCTACACTAGTCCCCCCTACAATGAGCAGTTCTTC. Translation gives CASSYTSPPYNEQFF.

V gene TRBV7-7 combines with J gene TRBJ2-1, with D perhaps matching TRBD2 (7 bases). In germline, CDR1 is SSHAT, CDR2 FNYEAQ (reference sequence). The CDR3 runs 17 residues. V was cut by 5 bases and J by 6 bases, with 23 bases left in between. The chain's CDR3 is CASSPLLGGASFNEQFF. The CDR3 DNA reads TGTGCCAGCAGCCCCTTGCTGGGGGGGGCTAGTTTCAATGAGCAGTTCTTC.

This chain connects TRBV19 to TRBJ1-1; TRBD1 aligns across 8 bases. V shed 4 bases and J 4 bases; nucleotides not matched to a gene: 5. This CDR3 has 14 residues. CDR1 and CDR2 from the germline V gene are LNHDA and SQIVND (reference sequence). The CDR3 region has the DNA TGTGCCAGTAGTACCACAGGGGGGAGCACTGAAGCTTTCTTT. This gives the protein CASSTTGGSTEAFF.

This clone has a single count. The chain is built from TRBV28 and TRBJ1-1; 8 bases line up with TRBD1. Germline-derived CDR1 and CDR2 are MDHEN and SYDVKM. The V and J ends lost 5 bases and 4 bases, in that order; junction bases with no gene match: 15. The CDR3 contains 17 residues. The CDR3 loop is CASSLGQGTTLGTEAFF. DNA of the CDR3: TGTGCCAGCAGTCTAGGACAGGGAACTACCCTGGGCACTGAAGCTTTCTTT.

Details on this clone: Other DNA sequences in this specimen translate into the identical CDR3. V gene TRBV10-1 combines with J gene TRBJ2-7; D is undetermined. Trimming took 4 bases from V and 0 from J, leaving 4 bases between them. The CDR3 runs 12 residues. The germline CDR1 and CDR2 sequences are WNHNN and SYGVQD (reference sequence). The CDR3 protein is CASSGGSYEQYF. The CDR3 coding sequence is TGCGCCAGCAGTGGCGGCTCCTACGAGCAGTACTTC.

V and J are TRBV30 and TRBJ2-3; D is uncertain. CDR1 is GTSNPN and CDR2 is SVGIG in the germline V gene (reference sequence). The CDR3 runs to 11 residues. Trimming removed 0 bases from V and 4 bases from J, with 2 bases in between. For the CDR3, the DNA is TGTGCCTGGAGTGTCCCAGATACGCAGTATTTT. Translating gives CAWSVPDTQYF.

Concerning this clone itself: The sample carries other DNA sequences with the same CDR3. V usage is TRBV5-1 and J usage is TRBJ2-7, with 9 positions matching TRBD2. The CDR3 is 18 amino acids. V dropped 2 bases and J dropped 5; count of bases not matched to a gene: 17. Germline V lookup: CDR1 SGHRS, CDR2 YFSETQ. In DNA form, the CDR3 reads TGCGCCAGCAGCTTCGGGTTAAGAGCTAGCGGGATGGGAAACGAGCAGTACTTC. It specifies CASSFGLRASGMGNEQYF.

The chain employs TRBV5-6 and TRBJ2-3; D is undetermined. V lost 4 bases to trimming and J lost 3 bases, with 21 bases between them. This CDR3 spans 17 amino acids. The germline CDR1 and CDR2 sequences are SGHDT and YYEEEE. The CDR3 region is CASSPTAGLGGTDTQYF. The CDR3 DNA follows: TGTGCCAGCAGCCCGACGGCAGGCCTCGGCGGAACAGATACGCAGTATTTT. The complete variable domain, with remaining parts taken from reference TRBV5-6 and TRBJ2-3, reads DAGVTQSPTHLIKTRGQQVTLRCSPKSGHDTVSWYQQALGQGPQFIFQYYEEEERQRGNFPDRFSGHQFPNYSSELNVNALLLGDSALYLCASSPTAGLGGTDTQYFGPGTRLTVL.

The chain is built from TRBV27 and TRBJ2-1, with D perhaps TRBD1 (5 bases). The ends were cut back, 8 bases at V and 1 base at J, with 9 bases in the middle. Per the germline V gene, CDR1 is MNHEY and CDR2 is SMNVEV (reference sequence). The CDR3 is made up of 13 amino acids. CDR3 DNA sequence: TGTGCCAGCCGTCCAGGGTCCTACAATGAGCAGTTCTTC. Translated, it gives CASRPGSYNEQFF.

The rearrangement joins TRBV19 to TRBJ1-5; no clear D. Trimming took 5 bases from V and 5 from J, leaving 13 bases between them. Germline V gene sequence: CDR1 LNHDA, CDR2 SQIVND (reference sequence). This CDR3 comprises 14 residues. The CDR3 protein is CASSSLDADQPQHF. The DNA for the CDR3 is TGTGCCAGTAGTTCCTTGGACGCAGATCAGCCCCAGCATTTT.

This chain connects TRBV7-2 to TRBJ1-4, with a weak D call TRBD1 (5 bases). The CDR3 length is 15 residues. V was cut by 5 bases and J by 8 bases, with 18 bases left in between. CDR1 is SGHTA, CDR2 FQGNSA, per germline. The CDR3 region has the DNA TGTGCCAGCAGCCCCGAACTTCGACGGGGGGAAAAACTGTTTTTT. Protein: CASSPELRRGEKLFF.